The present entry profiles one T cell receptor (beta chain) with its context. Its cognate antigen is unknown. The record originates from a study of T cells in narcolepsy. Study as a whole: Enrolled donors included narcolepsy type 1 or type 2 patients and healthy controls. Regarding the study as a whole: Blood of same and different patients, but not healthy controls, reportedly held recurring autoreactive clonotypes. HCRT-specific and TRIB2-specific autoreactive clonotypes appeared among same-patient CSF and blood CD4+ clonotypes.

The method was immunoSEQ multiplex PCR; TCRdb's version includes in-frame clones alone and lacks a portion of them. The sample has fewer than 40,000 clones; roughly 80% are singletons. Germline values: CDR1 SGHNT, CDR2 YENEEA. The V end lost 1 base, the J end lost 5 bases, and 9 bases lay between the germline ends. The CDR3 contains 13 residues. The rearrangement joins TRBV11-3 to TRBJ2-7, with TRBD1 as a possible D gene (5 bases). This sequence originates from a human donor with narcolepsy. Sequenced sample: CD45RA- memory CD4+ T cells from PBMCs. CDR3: CASSLGWGNEQYF. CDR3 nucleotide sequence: TGTGCCAGCAGCTTAGGGTGGGGCAACGAGCAGTACTTC.